What follows are 13 T cell receptor beta chains derived from one specimen sequenced in a study of blood T cells in healthy people across ages. Together with a sample-barcoded 5' primer, a J-beta primer mix was included in a second PCR lasting 7 to 11 cycles. TCRdb re-called the 5' RACE reads through MiXCR, storing one row per CDR3 protein. The sample records around 780,000 distinct CDR3 sequences, around 25% being singletons. These sequences were also reported in another study, on T cells of mothers and their children.

Material: blood. The receptors here all came from a boy between 5 and 17 years old in good health.

This clonotype turned up a few times. DNA of the CDR3: TGTGCCAGCAGCCAGGCCCTTACGGCTAACTATGGCTACACCTTC. Translated, it gives CASSQALTANYGYTF. The rearrangement joins TRBV6-1 to TRBJ1-2; D ambiguous. Germline lookup yields CDR1 MNHNS and CDR2 SASEGT. CDR3 length: 15 amino acids. V lost 6 bases to trimming and J lost 0 bases, with 14 bases between them.

This clonotype was seen more than once but under ten times. The rearrangement joins TRBV6-1 to TRBJ1-3, with D unresolved. In germline, CDR1 is MNHNS, CDR2 SASEGT. V lost 7 bases and J lost 0, with 19 bases in between. The CDR3 totals 17 residues. For the CDR3, the DNA is TGTGCCAGCATCAGAAATTCCCACGGGAGCTCTGGAAACACCATATATTTT. Translation gives CASIRNSHGSSGNTIYF.

The chain recombines TRBV5-1 with TRBJ2-7, with 8 bases lining up with TRBD1. Germline lookup yields CDR1 SGHRS and CDR2 YFSETQ. The CDR3 length is 14 residues. Trimming removed 7 bases from V and 1 base from J; junction bases left unmatched: 7. CDR3 in DNA: TGCGCCAGCTCACACGGGACAGGTTCCTACGAGCAGTACTTC. This codes for CASSHGTGSYEQYF.

V usage is TRBV7-9 and J usage is TRBJ2-4; maybe TRBD1 (5 bases). The CDR3 has 14 amino acids. CDR1 SEHNR and CDR2 FQNEAQ come from the germline V gene (reference sequence). V was trimmed by 2 bases and J by 1 base, leaving 6 bases between them. Here the CDR3 reads CASSLPGAKNIQYF. The CDR3 bases are TGTGCCAGCAGCTTACCAGGGGCCAAAAACATTCAGTACTTC. Using reference TRBV7-9 and TRBJ2-4 for the parts outside the CDR3, the full variable domain is DTGVSQNPRHKITKRGQNVTFRCDPISEHNRLYWYRQTLGQGPEFLTYFQNEAQLEKSRLLSDRFSAERPKGSFSTLEIQRTEQGDSAMYLCASSLPGAKNIQYFGAGTRLSVL.

The chain has TRBV5-1 and TRBJ1-4; D might be TRBD1 (5 bases). The CDR3 length is 17 residues. CDR1 SGHRS and CDR2 YFSETQ come from the germline V gene. V was shortened by 0 bases and J by 0 bases, with 12 bases between the two germline ends. This CDR3 reads CASSLAGTAATNEKLFF. In DNA form, the CDR3 reads TGCGCCAGCAGCTTGGCCGGGACTGCTGCAACTAATGAAAAACTGTTTTTT.

A few counts support this clonotype. The chain carries TRBV20-1 and TRBJ2-5; D is perhaps TRBD2 (6 bases). The CDR3 is made up of 13 amino acids. CDR1 is DFQATT and CDR2 is SNEGSKA in the germline V gene (reference sequence). Trimming left V 6 bases short and J 0 bases short, with 11 bases between. The CDR3: CSARDSYQETQYF. DNA of the CDR3: TGCAGTGCGCGGGACTCTTACCAAGAGACCCAGTACTTC.

There are a few counts of this clonotype. The V call is TRBV4-1, the J call TRBJ1-5; possibly TRBD1 for D (5 bases). The CDR3 is made up of 19 amino acids. Looked up from germline, CDR1 is MGHRA and CDR2 is YSYEKL. The germline V and J ends were trimmed by 0 bases and 1 base, with 19 bases remaining between them. CDR3 sequence: CASSQDKVKTDRSNQPQHF. In DNA, the CDR3 is TGCGCCAGCAGCCAAGATAAGGTCAAGACAGACCGAAGCAATCAGCCCCAGCATTTT.

The J gene is TRBJ1-1, the V gene TRBV6-2 or TRBV6-3; D not certain. The V end lost 4 bases, the J end lost 3 bases, and 9 bases lay between the germline ends. The CDR3 sequence is 13 residues long. Germline CDR1 and CDR2: MNHEY and SVGEGT. The DNA for the CDR3 is TGTGCCAGCAGTTGGTGGTCGGACACTGAAGCTTTCTTT. Residues: CASSWWSDTEAFF.

The V gene is TRBV15, the J gene TRBJ1-4; 10 bases are a match to TRBD1. Per the germline V gene, CDR1 is LNHNV and CDR2 is YYDKDF (reference sequence). Losses at the gene ends were 0 bases for V and 6 bases for J; bases not matched to a gene: 4. The CDR3 spans 16 residues. The CDR3 protein is CATSREGDRGHEKLFF. The DNA for the CDR3 is TGTGCCACCAGCAGAGAGGGGGACAGGGGTCATGAAAAACTGTTTTTT.

This clonotype has just a few counts. J is TRBJ2-3 and V is TRBV9; D may be TRBD2 (5 bases). This CDR3 region has 15 residues. V shed 0 bases and J shed 0 bases, with 8 bases lying between them. Germline V gives CDR1 SGDLS, CDR2 YYNGEE. CDR3 region: CASSVEDSSTDTQYF. DNA for the CDR3: TGTGCCAGCAGCGTAGAGGACTCAAGCACAGATACGCAGTATTTT. The full variable domain, completed using reference TRBV9 and TRBJ2-3, is DSGVTQTPKHLITATGQRVTLRCSPRSGDLSVYWYQQSLDQGLQFLIQYYNGEERAKGNILERFSAQQFPDLHSELNLSSLELGDSALYFCASSVEDSSTDTQYFGPGTRLTVL.

The chain is built from TRBV18 and TRBJ2-7; D is possibly TRBD2 (6 bases). Looked up from germline, CDR1 is KGHSH and CDR2 is LQKENI. This CDR3 is built from 12 residues. V was pared by 8 bases and J by 0 bases, with 8 bases between. CDR3 protein: CASNGGSYEQYF. The CDR3, as DNA: TGTGCCAGCAACGGGGGCTCCTACGAGCAGTACTTC. Filled out from reference TRBV18 and TRBJ2-7, the complete variable domain reads NAGVMQNPRHLVRRRGQEARLRCSPMKGHSHVYWYRQLPEEGLKFMVYLQKENIIDESGMPKERFSAEFPKEGPSILRIQQVVRGDSAAYFCASNGGSYEQYFGPGTRLTVT.

The CDR3 reads CASRLRREETQYF. The CDR3, as DNA: TGCGCCAGCCGACTTAGACGGGAAGAGACCCAGTACTTC. This sequence joins TRBV4-3 and TRBJ2-5; no clear D. Trimming removed 8 bases at V and 3 bases at J, with 13 bases between. Germline CDR1 reads LGHNA; CDR2 reads YSLEER. The CDR3 is 13 amino acids.

The genes are TRBV6-6 and TRBJ2-1; weak D call: TRBD1 (5 bases). Germline lookup yields CDR1 MNHNY and CDR2 SVGAGI (reference sequence). CDR3 length: 15 amino acids. The V gene lost 0 bases and the J gene lost 7 bases, with 13 bases spanning the gap. The CDR3 nucleotides read TGTGCCAGCAGTTACTCGACCCAGGGAAGGAATGAGCAGTTCTTC. Its translation is CASSYSTQGRNEQFF.